This TCR beta chain was sequenced during a study of human T cells and chemical hapten exposure (dated by TCRdb to about 2021). About the full investigation: For sensitization, 2% DPC in acetone was applied to a roughly 2 cm by roughly 2 cm area of upper inner arm skin. Throughout the study period of around 25 weeks, patients also received therapeutic DPC doses to the scalp every week. Patch tests used Finn chambers with 0.01% DPC on the upper back, scored after 6 days by International Contact Dermatitis Research Group standards. Most of the patients in the cohort were female, and the cohort covered alopecia areata with under or over 50% scalp involvement, alopecia totalis and alopecia universalis. Libraries were combined into a pool for sequencing, and differences in TCR yield between samples came mainly from small differences in library volumes within the pool. In alopecia patients, the study followed how the peripheral blood TCR repertoire changed in vivo over primary and secondary sensitization to diphenylcyclopropenone (DPC), a hapten. Blood samples were taken from patients before sensitization (week 0) and at 2, 6 and about 24 weeks after DPC sensitization. Blood for TCR sequencing was provided by twenty-nine alopecia patients at one to four time points (pre-sensitization, 2, 6 and 24 weeks). Both TCR alpha and TCR beta chains were sequenced from each blood RNA sample. Study-level results and caveats: DPC sensitization did not change how many TCRs were above 1 in 1000 frequency, and no evidence was found of alterations in global repertoire structure. Compared with pre-sensitization or healthy control sets, expanded TCRs formed significantly more large CDR3 similarity clusters, which is consistent with antigen-driven responses. Because all patients had alopecia, a presumed autoimmune disease, the immune response of the patients might differ from that of healthy individuals. Repeated subsampling changed both the strength of the expansion versus patch-test correlation and the threshold at which that correlation became significant. Patch test score was positively correlated with the number of PT1 expanded TCRs, with significance at thresholds 8, 16 and 32 but not at 4.

Receptor amplification or capture employed RACE. Sequencing was performed on a NextSeq 500. During library preparation, unique molecular identifiers were attached to individual cDNA molecules so that TCRs could be counted quantitatively and reproducibly. The authors' pipeline ran thus. A median of about 89,000 TCRs per sample was observed, with a range of 23,224 to 690,600. The Decombinator software suite was used to annotate V, J and CDR3 in the TCR reads. For PS versus PT1 abundance plots, all samples were subsampled to the same number of TCRs (28,000). Expanded TCRs were defined as absent before sensitization and observed at least eight times at the 2-week time point. TCRdb redid the processing of the public reads, applying fastp at Q25 and MiXCR, and retained in-frame beta chains. Each entry merges the rows of one CDR3 protein and shows their most common DNA and genes. TCRdb, not the authors, supplied the V and J calls. The sample profile shows 35,000 to 40,000 distinct CDR3 sequences; 10% to 15% of them were found once. The top ten hold around 1.9% of the sample.

The CDR3 has 12 amino acids, counting the end cysteine and phenylalanine. CDR3 DNA only is kept here, 36 bases in frame from base 1. The germline V gene yields MDHEN for CDR1 and SYDVKM for CDR2. V is shortened by 3 bases, J by 7 bases, and the region joining them spans 6 bases. This specimen's time point label, per the study, means: pre-sensitization, week 0. The treatment or condition label for this specimen denotes: therapeutic diphenylcyclopropenone sensitization with weekly scalp DPC. Unfractionated whole blood was collected in Tempus Blood RNA tubes, and total RNA was extracted from that blood. Blood at each patch-test visit was drawn before the patch test was applied. To be eligible, patients had to be aged 18 to 70, diagnosed with alopecia and judged suitable for DPC therapy, while pregnant patients were excluded. A word on this clonotype: Its recognized antigen is unknown. Base qualities are not at hand, and no much larger clone is one base apart.

This receptor chain uses TRBV28 and TRBJ1-4, with an unclear D gene assignment. The TCR sequence derives from a woman between 40 and 55 years old with alopecia areata. Some clones in this sample may be carry-over from other donors' samples. Material: whole blood, obtained in connection with sensitization to the hapten diphenylcyclopropenone (DPC). CDR3 reads: CASSLRSEKLFF. The DNA sequence follows: TGTGCCAGCAGTTTGAGGAGTGAAAAACTGTTTTTT.